This is a list of T cell receptor beta chains from one sample in a study of cytomegalovirus exposure and HLA in healthy donors. Some clones are missing from TCRdb's copy, which holds only in-frame ones; the method was immunoSEQ multiplex PCR. The data hold 100,000 or so clones, with approximately 64% observed a single time. The material sequenced was PBMCs. The receptor set was obtained from a human donor in good health. CDR3s include the opening cysteine and the closing phenylalanine or tryptophan. Fields, in order: J gene, D gene, V gene, clone size, CDR3 DNA, CDR3 protein. A D gene is named only where the DNA matches it firmly. Clone size is not always given. Where it is, it says once, few, many or a class for expanded clones.

TRBJ2-1	NA	TRBV4-2	NA	TGTGCCAGCAGCCAACGAGGGGAGGCCTACAATGAGCAGTTCTTC	CASSQRGEAYNEQFF
TRBJ1-2	NA	TRBV5-1	NA	TGCGCCAGCAGCTTGCCAGGCTCTGGCTACACCTTC	CASSLPGSGYTF
TRBJ2-7	TRBD2	TRBV28	NA	TGTGCCAGCAGCCCCGGGGCTAGCGGTGGATACGAGCAGTACTTC	CASSPGASGGYEQYF
TRBJ2-1	NA	TRBV19	few	TGTGCCAGTAGCTTCGCGACTAACGTTGAGCAGTTCTTC	CASSFATNVEQFF
TRBJ1-2	NA	TRBV7-2	once	TGTGCCAGCAGCTTAAGGGAGCAGGTTAACTATGGCTACACCTTC	CASSLREQVNYGYTF
TRBJ2-2	TRBD2	TRBV2	NA	TGTGCCAGCCGGACTAGCACGAACACCGGGGAGCTGTTTTTT	CASRTSTNTGELFF
TRBJ2-7	TRBD2	TRBV5-1	NA	TGCGCCAGCAGTCTAGCGGGAGTCTACGAGCAGTACTTC	CASSLAGVYEQYF
TRBJ1-1	TRBD1	TRBV7-9	NA	TGTGCCAGCAGCCGGGACAGGGGGATACTAGGGGACACTGAAGCTTTCTTT	CASSRDRGILGDTEAFF
TRBJ2-2	NA	TRBV5-1	few	TGCGCCAGCAGCTTGGGGTTGGTAGCGAACACCGGGGAGCTGTTTTTT	CASSLGLVANTGELFF
TRBJ2-7	TRBD1	TRBV27	NA	TGTGCCAGCAGCGGGACAGGAACCTACGAGCAGTACTTC	CASSGTGTYEQYF
TRBJ2-1	NA	TRBV15	NA	TGTGCCACCAGCAGACCTCCTGAGGGCTACAATGAGCAGTTCTTC	CATSRPPEGYNEQFF
TRBJ1-1	TRBD1	TRBV6-5	NA	TGTGCCAGCAGCCTCCTCGACAGGGGTCGATCAGAAGCTTTCTTT	CASSLLDRGRSEAFF
TRBJ2-2	TRBD1	TRBV19	few	TGTGCCAGTATTGGTAGGGGGCGGAACGGGGAGCTGTTTTTT	CASIGRGRNGELFF
TRBJ1-1	NA	TRBV6-1	once	TGTGCCAGCAGTGAAGCGCACGGGAGAGGGACTGAAGCTTTCTTT	CASSEAHGRGTEAFF
TRBJ2-7	NA	TRBV15	few	TGTGCCACCAGCGAGACACCTAACTACGAGCAGTACTTC	CATSETPNYEQYF
TRBJ1-3	NA	TRBV19	NA	TGTGCCAGTAGTGACCGACTCAGCTCTGGAAACACCATATATTTT	CASSDRLSSGNTIYF
TRBJ1-1	NA	TRBV6-5	NA	TGTGCCAGCAGTTACTCCCGAGGGTCGGGAGGGGCTGAAGCTTTCTTT	CASSYSRGSGGAEAFF
TRBJ2-5	TRBD2	TRBV7-9	NA	TGTGCCAGCAGCTTAGGCGGGAGCGGAGGGCAGGAGACCCAGTACTTC	CASSLGGSGGQETQYF
TRBJ2-3	NA	TRBV10-1	NA	TGCGCCAGCAGTGGAACCTACACAGATACGCAGTATTTT	CASSGTYTDTQYF
TRBJ1-4	NA	TRBV27	NA	TGTGCCAGCAGTCCCCAGGGGTGGGCTAGAGAAAAACTGTTTTTT	CASSPQGWAREKLFF
TRBJ2-5	TRBD1	TRBV7-6	NA	TGTGCCAGCAGCCCTTTAAGAGACAGGGCTGGGGAGACCCAGTACTTC	CASSPLRDRAGETQYF
TRBJ2-3	TRBD2	TRBV4-2	once	TGTGCCAGCAGCCAACTCACTAGCGGGAGCGCAGATACGCAGTATTTT	CASSQLTSGSADTQYF
TRBJ1-1	NA	TRBV14	NA	TGTGCCAACAGCCAATACGACAGCACTGAAGCTTTCTTT	CANSQYDSTEAFF
TRBJ1-1	NA	TRBV10-3	NA	TGTGCCATCAGTGAACCCACTAGGGGGTCTGAAGCTTTCTTT	CAISEPTRGSEAFF
TRBJ2-3	NA	TRBV28	NA	TGTGCCAGCAGTTTATGGGGTAGGCGGGACGGAGATACGCAGTATTTT	CASSLWGRRDGDTQYF
TRBJ2-4	TRBD1	TRBV5-6	NA	TGTGCCAGCAGCCTACGCAGGGGGAGCTACATTCAGTACTTC	CASSLRRGSYIQYF
TRBJ2-2	TRBD1	TRBV6-6	once	TGTGCCAGCAGCGCTGACAGGGCCGGGGAGCTGTTTTTT	CASSADRAGELFF
TRBJ1-5	NA	TRBV25-1	few	TGTGCCAGCAGAGCAGGGTTTGGTCAGCCCCAGCATTTT	CASRAGFGQPQHF
TRBJ2-3	TRBD2	TRBV7-9	NA	TGTGCCAGCAGCTCGAAATTGGGGGGGTACCACCATACCACAGATACGCAGTATTTT	CASSSKLGGYHHTTDTQYF
TRBJ2-7	NA	TRBV29-1	NA	TGCAGCGTTGCGCGTGGGAGTGAAGTTGATGAGCAGTACTTC	CSVARGSEVDEQYF
TRBJ2-2	TRBD2	TRBV7-6	NA	TGTGCCAGCAGCTTAGGAGCGGGAGGCCACACCGGGGAGCTGTTTTTT	CASSLGAGGHTGELFF
TRBJ2-7	NA	TRBV27	NA	TGTGCCAGCAGTTTCTCTAGCCCGACGGCTTACTACGAGCAGTACTTC	CASSFSSPTAYYEQYF
TRBJ2-5	NA	TRBV6-5	NA	TGTGCCAGCAGGACCGACAGGGAGACCCAGTACTTC	CASRTDRETQYF
TRBJ2-5	TRBD2	TRBV2	few	TGTGCCAGCAGTCCTCACTCGGGACTAGCGGGAGTTCAAGAGACCCAGTACTTC	CASSPHSGLAGVQETQYF
TRBJ2-2	NA	TRBV2	few	TGTGCCAGCATGCCCAGAAAGAACACCGGGGAGCTGTTTTTT	CASMPRKNTGELFF